The 11 T cell receptor beta chains below all came from one sample that was sequenced in a study of cytomegalovirus exposure and HLA in healthy donors. Vbeta (60) and Jbeta (13) primers were used in the PCR. TCRdb's copy holds only in-frame clones and misses some; the assay was immunoSEQ multiplex PCR. This table holds under 150,000 clones, around 73% found once. The sequencing input was PBMCs. The receptor source for this set is a human donor in good health.

CDR3 sequence: CASSPTGSLRGTDTQYF. CDR3 sequence (DNA): TGTGCCAGCAGCCCAACCGGGAGCCTAAGAGGCACAGATACGCAGTATTTT. The chain is built from TRBV9 and TRBJ2-3; D perhaps matches TRBD2 (6 bases). Germline-derived CDR1 and CDR2 are SGDLS and YYNGEE. V was shortened by 4 bases and J by 1 base, with 19 bases between the two germline ends. The CDR3 has 17 residues.

This rearrangement joins TRBV30 to TRBJ2-7, with a tentative D call TRBD2 (6 bases). CDR3 length: 14 residues. V shed 7 bases and J shed 3 bases, with 19 bases lying between them. Germline V gene lookup returns CDR1 GTSNPN and CDR2 SVGIG (reference sequence). CDR3 protein: CAFSSGLPDYEQYF. The CDR3 nucleotides read TGTGCCTTTTCGTCTGGACTACCCGACTACGAGCAGTACTTC.

V and J are TRBV7-2 and TRBJ1-2; 7 bases fit TRBD1. Germline V gives CDR1 SGHTA, CDR2 FQGNSA. This CDR3 has 15 residues. J gave up 8 bases and V 5 bases, and 14 bases lay outside the gene matches. CDR3 sequence: CASSPIIPTGSGYTF. DNA for the CDR3: TGTGCCAGCAGCCCGATAATCCCGACAGGGAGCGGCTACACCTTC. Drawing the rest from reference TRBV7-2 and TRBJ1-2, the complete variable domain is GAGVSQSPSNKVTEKGKDVELRCDPISGHTALYWYRQSLGQGLEFLIYFQGNSAPDKSGLPSDRFSAERTGGSVSTLTIQRTQQEDSAVYLCASSPIIPTGSGYTFGSGTRLTVV.

The CDR3 coding sequence is TGTGCCAGCAGCTCGGGGGACCCCAGTTACGAGCAGTACTTC. It codes for CASSSGDPSYEQYF. The V and J genes are TRBV7-2 and TRBJ2-7; a weak D match, TRBD2 (6 bases). V lost 4 bases to trimming and J lost 4 bases, with 14 bases between them. The CDR3 covers 14 residues. Germline V gene lookup returns CDR1 SGHTA and CDR2 FQGNSA.

J is TRBJ1-5 and V is TRBV7-6, with TRBD1 matching over 8 bases. The CDR3 is 16 residues long. The germline gives CDR1 SGHVS, CDR2 FNYEAQ. The V and J ends lost 1 base and 6 bases, in that order; junction bases with no gene match: 8. The CDR3 DNA is TGTGCCAGCAGCTTAGGAACAGGGGGAATGGTTCAGCCCCAGCATTTT. This encodes CASSLGTGGMVQPQHF.

This chain links TRBV4-3 with TRBJ1-5; D is uncertain. Trimming took off 0 bases at V and 7 bases at J, with 10 bases between the two ends. Per the germline V gene, CDR1 is LGHNA and CDR2 is YSLEER. The CDR3 is 14 amino acids. The CDR3 DNA sequence: TGCGCCAGCAGCCAAGATCCGGGGTTACAGCCCCAGCATTTT. Translating it yields CASSQDPGLQPQHF.

The rearrangement uses TRBV10-3 and TRBJ2-5, with 7 nucleotides matching TRBD1. Germline CDR1 is ENHRY and CDR2 is SYGVKD. The CDR3 length is 15 residues. V gave up 5 bases and J gave up 5 bases; unmatched junction bases: 11. The DNA for the CDR3 is TGTGCCATCAGTCGTAATAGGGGGCAGGAGGAGACCCAGTACTTC. It translates to CAISRNRGQEETQYF.

This clone is a singleton in its sample. The chain couples TRBV27 to TRBJ2-7, with 13 positions matching TRBD2. The CDR3 extends over 16 amino acids. Germline CDR1 reads MNHEY; CDR2 reads SMNVEV (reference sequence). V trimming: 5 bases; J trimming: 2 bases; junction bases outside the gene matches: 6. The CDR3 nucleotides are TGTGCCAGCAGTCAGGGACTAGCGGGAAGCGCCTACGAGCAGTACTTC. It is translated as CASSQGLAGSAYEQYF.

V gene TRBV7-7 combines with J gene TRBJ2-3; D may be TRBD2 (5 bases). CDR1 SSHAT and CDR2 FNYEAQ come from the germline V gene (reference sequence). The CDR3 runs 15 residues. Trimming removed 5 bases at V and 0 bases at J, with 12 bases between. CDR3 nucleotides: TGTGCCAGCAGCCAAAGGCCGGGGAGCACAGATACGCAGTATTTT. Translation: CASSQRPGSTDTQYF.

Only a few counts were recorded for this clone. This rearrangement joins TRBV7-3 to TRBJ2-7, with 8 bases lining up with TRBD2. The V gene's germline CDR1 is SGHTA and CDR2 FQGTGA. V lost 5 bases to trimming and J lost 0 bases; unmatched junction nucleotides: 6. This CDR3 has 15 residues. The CDR3 region has the DNA TGTGCCAGCAGCGCCCTAGCGGGTAGCTCCTACGAGCAGTACTTC. It translates to CASSALAGSSYEQYF.

This clone was observed a handful of times. V and J are TRBV11-2 and TRBJ1-1; D is undetermined. Trimming removed 8 bases from V and 3 bases from J, with 13 bases in between. CDR3 length: 13 residues. Germline CDR1 SGHAT, CDR2 FQNNGV. The chain's CDR3 is CASGATGYTEAFF. DNA of the CDR3: TGTGCCAGCGGAGCGACCGGGTACACTGAAGCTTTCTTT. The full variable domain, in which reference TRBV11-2 and TRBJ1-1 provide the parts outside the CDR3, is EAGVAQSPRYKIIEKRQSVAFWCNPISGHATLYWYQQILGQGPKLLIQFQNNGVVDDSQLPKDRFSAERLKGVDSTLKIQPAKLEDSAVYLCASGATGYTEAFFGQGTRLTVV.